The 9 T cell receptor beta chains presented below share a single source sample, sequenced in a study of regulatory T cells in long-lasting Graves disease. CDR3 regions were amplified by Arm-PCR using iRepertoire HTBI primers to build TCR beta libraries. Each CDR3 protein gets one entry after TCRdb re-called the multiplex PCR reads with MiXCR. The sample lists under 500,000 distinct CDR3 sequences; about 17% were seen once. Time point of the sample: newly diagnosed GD, antithyroid drugs for less than 3 months. Extracted RNA from PBMCs served as the source of the TCR library. These sequences were also reported in another study, on T cells in Graves' hyperthyroidism and ophthalmopathy.

The sequencing used peripheral blood mononuclear cells (PBMCs), collected at new diagnosis, from a patient treated with antithyroid drugs. These receptors came from a woman aged 30 to 39 with Graves disease.

The chain uses TRBV5-6 and TRBJ1-2; TRBD1 matches 9 bases. CDR3 length: 15 amino acids. Germline trimming cut 4 bases from V and 7 bases from J; bases unmatched to any gene: 11. Germline V gives CDR1 SGHDT, CDR2 YYEEEE. CDR3 coding DNA: TGTGCCAGCAGCCATTCACAGGGGGCGAGGAGTGGCTACACCTTC. Encoded protein: CASSHSQGARSGYTF. The variable domain in full, completed from reference TRBV5-6 and TRBJ1-2, reads DAGVTQSPTHLIKTRGQQVTLRCSPKSGHDTVSWYQQALGQGPQFIFQYYEEEERQRGNFPDRFSGHQFPNYSSELNVNALLLGDSALYLCASSHSQGARSGYTFGSGTRLTVV.

This clonotype has more than one count but fewer than ten. The rearrangement uses TRBV3-1 and TRBJ2-7; TRBD2 aligns across 8 bases. The CDR3 consists of 17 residues. Germline loops: CDR1 LGHDT, CDR2 YNNKEL (reference sequence). J lost 2 bases, V lost 0 bases, and 9 bases had no gene match. CDR3 loop: CASSQDNEREPPYEQYF. The CDR3 DNA reads as TGTGCCAGCAGCCAAGATAACGAGCGGGAGCCCCCCTACGAGCAGTACTTC.

This clonotype appeared a few times. This chain joins TRBV11-3 and TRBJ2-6; the match to TRBD1 covers 9 bases. The V segment lost 6 bases and the J segment 1 base; nucleotides outside the gene matches: 4. The germline gives CDR1 SGHNT, CDR2 YENEEA. The CDR3 contains 16 residues. CDR3 residues: CASRPGTGSGANVLTF. Written as DNA, the CDR3 is TGTGCCAGCAGGCCCGGGACAGGGTCTGGGGCCAACGTCCTGACTTTC.

The V and J genes are TRBV10-3 and TRBJ1-3, with D tentatively TRBD1 (5 bases). Per germline, CDR1 ENHRY and CDR2 SYGVKD. Trimming took off 7 bases at V and 2 bases at J, with 12 bases between the two ends. This CDR3 comprises 14 residues. CDR3 coding DNA: TGTGCCATCACTGGAGGGGTAACTGGAAACACCATATATTTT. Translated, it gives CAITGGVTGNTIYF.

This clonotype has only a few counts. V is TRBV20-1 and J is TRBJ1-2; no firm D call. The germline V gene has CDR1 DFQATT and CDR2 SNEGSKA (reference sequence). The CDR3 length is 13 residues. Between the trimmed V and J ends, which lost 8 bases and 4 bases, there was a span of 17 bases. The CDR3 coding sequence is TGCAGTTTTGACCGGGGAATAGTCTATGGCTACACCTTC. It codes for CSFDRGIVYGYTF.

Points on this clonotype: One junction end does not reproduce the germline sequence, and a read error may be involved. The V call is TRBV5-1, the J call TRBJ1-4; possible D gene TRBD1, 6 bases. Looked up from germline, CDR1 is SGHRS and CDR2 is YFSETQ. The CDR3 consists of 16 residues. The CDR3, as DNA: TGTGCCAGCAGCTCCCTCCGACAGGCTTTGAATGAAAAACTGTTTTTT. Translated: CASSSLRQALNEKLFF.

The rearrangement uses TRBV6-2 or TRBV6-3 and TRBJ1-2; 11 bases match TRBD1. The germline V gene encodes CDR1 MNHEY and CDR2 SVGEGT. V shed 5 bases, J shed 7 bases, and the junction held 9 bases outside the gene matches. CDR3 size: 15 residues. CDR3 nucleotide sequence: TGTGCCAGCAGTGAACTAGGACAGGGGGCGACTGGCTACACCTTC. It is translated as CASSELGQGATGYTF.

This clonotype occurred a few times. This chain connects TRBV4-3 to TRBJ1-2; D gene uncertain. Germline-derived CDR1 and CDR2 are LGHNA and YSLEER. Trimming shortened V by 0 bases and J by 0 bases, and 11 bases separated the two germline ends. This CDR3 has 16 amino acids. DNA of the CDR3: TGCGCCAGCAGCCAAGATCAAGCCGCTTCTAACTATGGCTACACCTTC. This encodes CASSQDQAASNYGYTF.

This clonotype occurred a few times. A read error may explain this, as a much larger clone is one base away. The chain is built from TRBV2 and TRBJ1-5; TRBD1 might be the D (5 bases). The CDR3 loop spans 17 amino acids. Between the trimmed V and J ends, which lost 8 bases and 0 bases, there was a span of 20 bases. Germline values: CDR1 SNHLY, CDR2 FYNNEI. This CDR3 is CASQEEGRGVSNQPQHF. Here the CDR3 DNA reads TGTGCCAGCCAAGAGGAGGGGCGCGGGGTTAGCAATCAGCCCCAGCATTTT.